The source of this TCR beta chain is a study of shared clonotypes between healthy human individuals. Study-level results: Having only a few donors restricted how much genetic and exposure-history diversity was captured.

Of note for this clone: Antigen unknown.

Sequenced by immunoSEQ multiplex PCR; TCRdb stores in-frame clones only, minus some. Found here are 2 million to 2.5 million clones, more than 90% of them singletons; the top ten hold roughly 0.13%. V gave up 2 bases and J gave up 2 bases, with 13 bases separating them. The CDR3 totals 16 residues. The germline V gene has CDR1 MGHDK and CDR2 SYGVNS. The chain carries TRBV25-1 and TRBJ1-3, with D perhaps matching TRBD1 (5 bases). Material for sequencing was naive CD4+ T cells sorted from blood. Described subset: CD45RA+ positively selected. The TCR sequence derives from a man aged 18 to 30 in good health. CDR3 amino acids: CASSEGGEGAGNTIYF. CDR3 in DNA: TGTGCCAGCAGTGAAGGGGGAGAAGGGGCTGGAAACACCATATATTTT. Full variable domain (outside the CDR3, taken from reference TRBV25-1 and TRBJ1-3): EADIYQTPRYLVIGTGKKITLECSQTMGHDKMYWYQQDPGMELHLIHYSYGVNSTEKGDLSSESTVSRIRTEHFPLTLESARPSHTSQYLCASSEGGEGAGNTIYFGEGSWLTVV.